Below, 2 T cell receptor beta chains from the same sample are listed, as sequenced in a study of cytomegalovirus exposure and HLA in healthy donors. PCR primers comprised 60 Vbeta and 13 Jbeta primers. The table came from immunoSEQ multiplex PCR; TCRdb's copy has only in-frame clones and leaves some out. The data contain approximately 260,000 clones, approximately 84% of them seen just once; the ten biggest clones take up 1.5% to 2.5%. The sequenced sample was PBMCs. The receptors derive from a woman in her 40s in good health and CMV-seropositive.

The chain employs TRBV30 and TRBJ2-1, with 7 bases matching TRBD2. Trimming removed 1 base from V and 8 bases from J; junction bases left unmatched: 14. Germline V gene sequence: CDR1 GTSNPN, CDR2 SVGIG (reference sequence). CDR3 length: 16 amino acids. In DNA, the CDR3 is TGTGCCTGGAGTGGGGTAGCGGGCTCCCAAGGAGATGAGCAGTTCTTC. Its protein product is CAWSGVAGSQGDEQFF.

This chain joins TRBV6-5 and TRBJ1-3; D is possibly TRBD1 (5 bases). The CDR3 is 14 amino acids. V lost 8 bases and J lost 4, with 15 bases in between. Germline-derived CDR1 and CDR2 are MNHEY and SVGAGI. The CDR3 protein is CASGRGSGGNTIYF. CDR3 DNA: TGTGCCAGCGGAAGGGGCTCTGGGGGAAACACCATATATTTT.